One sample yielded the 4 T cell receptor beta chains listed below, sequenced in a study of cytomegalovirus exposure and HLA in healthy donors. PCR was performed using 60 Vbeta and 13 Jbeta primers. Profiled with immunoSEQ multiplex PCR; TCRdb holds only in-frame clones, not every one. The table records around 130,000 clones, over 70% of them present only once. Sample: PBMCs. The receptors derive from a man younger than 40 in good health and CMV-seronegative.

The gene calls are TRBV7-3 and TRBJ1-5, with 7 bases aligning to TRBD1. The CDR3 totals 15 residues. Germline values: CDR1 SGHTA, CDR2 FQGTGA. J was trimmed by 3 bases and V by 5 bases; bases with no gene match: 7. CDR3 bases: TGTGCCAGCAGCAACAATGGACAGGTCAATCAGCCCCAGCATTTT. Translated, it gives CASSNNGQVNQPQHF.

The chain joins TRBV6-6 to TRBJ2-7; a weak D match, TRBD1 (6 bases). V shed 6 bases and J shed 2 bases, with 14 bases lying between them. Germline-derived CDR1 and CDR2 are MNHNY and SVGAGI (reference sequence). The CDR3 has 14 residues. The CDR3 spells CASSAGTRTYEQYF. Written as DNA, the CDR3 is TGTGCCAGCAGCGCCGGGACACGGACCTACGAGCAGTACTTC.

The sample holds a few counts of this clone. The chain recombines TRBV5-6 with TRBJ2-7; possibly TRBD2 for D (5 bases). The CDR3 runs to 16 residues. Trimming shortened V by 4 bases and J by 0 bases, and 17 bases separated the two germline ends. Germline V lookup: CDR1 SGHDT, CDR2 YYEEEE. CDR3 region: CASSLPLARASYEQYF. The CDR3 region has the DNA TGTGCCAGCAGCCTTCCACTCGCGCGGGCCTCCTACGAGCAGTACTTC.

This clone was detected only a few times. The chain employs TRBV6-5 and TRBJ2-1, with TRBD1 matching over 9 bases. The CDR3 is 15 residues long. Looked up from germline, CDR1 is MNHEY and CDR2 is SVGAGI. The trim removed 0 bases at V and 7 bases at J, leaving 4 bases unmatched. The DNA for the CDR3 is TGTGCCAGCAGTTACTCAACGACAGGGGGGAATGAGCAGTTCTTC. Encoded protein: CASSYSTTGGNEQFF.